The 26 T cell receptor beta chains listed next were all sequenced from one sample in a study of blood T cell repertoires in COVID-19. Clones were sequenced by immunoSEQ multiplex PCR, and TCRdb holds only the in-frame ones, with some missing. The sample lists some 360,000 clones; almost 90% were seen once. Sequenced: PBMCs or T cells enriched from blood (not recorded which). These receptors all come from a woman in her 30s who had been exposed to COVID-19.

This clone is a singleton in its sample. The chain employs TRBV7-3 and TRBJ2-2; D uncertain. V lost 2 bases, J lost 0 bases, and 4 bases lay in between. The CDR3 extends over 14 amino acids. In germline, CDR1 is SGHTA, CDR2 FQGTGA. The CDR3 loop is CASSLPTNTGELFF. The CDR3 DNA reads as TGTGCCAGCAGCTTACCTACGAACACCGGGGAGCTGTTTTTT.

CDR3 sequence (DNA): TGTGCCTGGAGTCTTACCCATCGGGGAGATACGCAGTATTTT. Its protein product is CAWSLTHRGDTQYF. The V gene is TRBV30, the J gene TRBJ2-3; tentative D call: TRBD2 (5 bases). Trimming left V 2 bases short and J 5 bases short, with 14 bases between. The CDR3 covers 14 residues. Germline values: CDR1 GTSNPN, CDR2 SVGIG (reference sequence). The variable domain in full, with the rest retrieved from reference TRBV30 and TRBJ2-3, is SQTIHQWPATLVQPVGSPLSLECTVEGTSNPNLYWYRQAAGRGLQLLFYSVGIGQISSEVPQNLSASRPQDRQFILSSKKLLLSDSGFYLCAWSLTHRGDTQYFGPGTRLTVL.

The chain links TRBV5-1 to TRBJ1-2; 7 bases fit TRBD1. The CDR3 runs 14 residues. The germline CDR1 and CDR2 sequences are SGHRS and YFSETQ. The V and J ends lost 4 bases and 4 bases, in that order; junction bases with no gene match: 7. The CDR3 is CASSIDRVTYGYTF. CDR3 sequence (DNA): TGCGCCAGCAGCATCGACAGGGTCACCTATGGCTACACCTTC. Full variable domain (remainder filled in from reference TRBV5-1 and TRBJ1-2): KAGVTQTPRYLIKTRGQQVTLSCSPISGHRSVSWYQQTPGQGLQFLFEYFSETQRNKGNFPGRFSGRQFSNSRSEMNVSTLELGDSALYLCASSIDRVTYGYTFGSGTRLTVV.

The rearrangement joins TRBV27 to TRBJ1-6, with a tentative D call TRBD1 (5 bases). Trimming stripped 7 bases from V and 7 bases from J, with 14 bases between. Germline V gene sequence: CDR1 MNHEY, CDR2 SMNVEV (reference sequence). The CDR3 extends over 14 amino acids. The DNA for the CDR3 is TGTGCCAGCAAGAGTCCGACAGAAAATTCACCCCTCCACTTT. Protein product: CASKSPTENSPLHF.

This chain's CDR3 is CAWSVGQQGSEKLFF. For the CDR3, the DNA is TGTGCCTGGAGTGTAGGCCAACAGGGAAGTGAAAAACTGTTTTTT. V and J are TRBV30 and TRBJ1-4, with D perhaps matching TRBD1 (6 bases). The ends were cut back, 0 bases at V and 7 bases at J, with 15 bases in the middle. This CDR3 has 15 residues. Looked up from germline, CDR1 is GTSNPN and CDR2 is SVGIG (reference sequence).

The CDR3 DNA reads TGTGCCAGCAGTGAACGGGAGGGCAGACTTGAAGCTTTCTTT. This codes for CASSEREGRLEAFF. The V call is TRBV2, the J call TRBJ1-1; D is unclear. This CDR3 comprises 14 residues. The germline V and J ends were trimmed by 2 bases and 7 bases, with 14 bases remaining between them. Germline CDR1 is SNHLY and CDR2 is FYNNEI. The variable domain in full, with the rest retrieved from reference TRBV2 and TRBJ1-1, is EPEVTQTPSHQVTQMGQEVILRCVPISNHLYFYWYRQILGQKVEFLVSFYNNEISEKSEIFDDQFSVERPDGSNFTLKIRSTKLEDSAMYFCASSEREGRLEAFFGQGTRLTVV.

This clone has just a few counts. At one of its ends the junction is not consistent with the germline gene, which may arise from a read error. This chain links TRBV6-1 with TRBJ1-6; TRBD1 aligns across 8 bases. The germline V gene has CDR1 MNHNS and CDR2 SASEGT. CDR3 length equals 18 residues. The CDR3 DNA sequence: TGTGCCAGCATTGAACCCCAACAGGGGGTATCTGCTAATTCACCCCTCCACTTT. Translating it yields CASIEPQQGVSANSPLHF.

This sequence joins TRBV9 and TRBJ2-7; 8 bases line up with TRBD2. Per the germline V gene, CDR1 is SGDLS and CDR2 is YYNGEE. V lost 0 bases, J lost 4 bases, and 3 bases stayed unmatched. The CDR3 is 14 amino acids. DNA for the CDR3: TGTGCCAGCAGCGTAGACGGGACTAGGTACGAGCAGTACTTC. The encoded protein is CASSVDGTRYEQYF.

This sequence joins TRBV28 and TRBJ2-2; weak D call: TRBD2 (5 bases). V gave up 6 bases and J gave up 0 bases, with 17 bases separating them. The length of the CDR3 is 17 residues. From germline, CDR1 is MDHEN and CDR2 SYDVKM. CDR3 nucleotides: TGTGCCAGCAGCCCCCTAAGCGGTGAGGCGAACACCGGGGAGCTGTTTTTT. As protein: CASSPLSGEANTGELFF. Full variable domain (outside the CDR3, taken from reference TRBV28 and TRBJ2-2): DVKVTQSSRYLVKRTGEKVFLECVQDMDHENMFWYRQDPGLGLRLIYFSYDVKMKEKGDIPEGYSVSREKKERFSLILESASTNQTSMYLCASSPLSGEANTGELFFGEGSRLTVL.

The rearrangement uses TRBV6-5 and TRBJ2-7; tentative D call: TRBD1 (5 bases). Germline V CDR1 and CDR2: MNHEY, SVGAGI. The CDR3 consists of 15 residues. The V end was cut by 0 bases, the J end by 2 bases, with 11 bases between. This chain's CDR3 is CASSYSGEGTYEQYF. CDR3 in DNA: TGTGCCAGCAGTTACTCAGGGGAAGGGACCTACGAGCAGTACTTC.

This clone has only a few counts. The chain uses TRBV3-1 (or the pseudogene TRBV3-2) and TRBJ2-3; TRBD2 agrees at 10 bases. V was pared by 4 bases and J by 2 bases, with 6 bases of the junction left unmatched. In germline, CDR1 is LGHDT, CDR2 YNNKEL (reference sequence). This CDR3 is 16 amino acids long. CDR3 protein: CASSPVAGGHTDTQYF. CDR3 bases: TGTGCCAGCAGCCCCGTAGCGGGAGGTCACACAGATACGCAGTATTTT.

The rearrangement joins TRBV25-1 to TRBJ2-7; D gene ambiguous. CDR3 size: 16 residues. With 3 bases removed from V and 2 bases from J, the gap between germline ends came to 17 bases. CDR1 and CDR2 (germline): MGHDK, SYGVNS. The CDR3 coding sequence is TGTGCCAGCAGTGACATCGGCGGCCCGGTAACCTACGAGCAGTACTTC. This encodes CASSDIGGPVTYEQYF.

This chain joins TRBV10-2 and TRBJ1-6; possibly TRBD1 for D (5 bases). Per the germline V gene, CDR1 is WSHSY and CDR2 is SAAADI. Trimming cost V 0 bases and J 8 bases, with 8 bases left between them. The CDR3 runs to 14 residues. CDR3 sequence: CASSESGTDSPLHF. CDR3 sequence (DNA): TGCGCCAGCAGTGAGTCAGGGACTGATTCACCCCTCCACTTT.

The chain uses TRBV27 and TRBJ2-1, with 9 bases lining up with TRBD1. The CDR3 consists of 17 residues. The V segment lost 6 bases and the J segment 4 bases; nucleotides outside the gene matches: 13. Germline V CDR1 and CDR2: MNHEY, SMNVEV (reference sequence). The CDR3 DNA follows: TGTGCCAGCAGCCTTATGACTACTGACAGGGGGTACAATGAGCAGTTCTTC. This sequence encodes CASSLMTTDRGYNEQFF.

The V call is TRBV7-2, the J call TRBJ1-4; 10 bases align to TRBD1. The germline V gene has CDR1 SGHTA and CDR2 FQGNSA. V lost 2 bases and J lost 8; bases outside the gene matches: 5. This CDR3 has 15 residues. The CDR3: CASSLQGTGVEKLFF. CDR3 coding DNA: TGTGCCAGCAGCTTACAAGGGACAGGGGTCGAAAAACTGTTTTTT.

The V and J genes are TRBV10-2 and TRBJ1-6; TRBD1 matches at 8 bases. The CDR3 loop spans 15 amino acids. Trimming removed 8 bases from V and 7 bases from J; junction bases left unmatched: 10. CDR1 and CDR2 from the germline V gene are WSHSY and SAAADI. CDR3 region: CASRTTGAMNSPLHF. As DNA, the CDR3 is TGCGCCAGCCGAACGACAGGGGCCATGAATTCACCCCTCCACTTT.

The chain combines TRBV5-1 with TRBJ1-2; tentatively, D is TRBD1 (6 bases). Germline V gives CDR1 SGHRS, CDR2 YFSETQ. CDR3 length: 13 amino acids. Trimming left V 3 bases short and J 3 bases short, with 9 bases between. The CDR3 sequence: CASSSRGDYGYTF. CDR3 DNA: TGCGCCAGCAGCTCCAGGGGAGACTATGGCTACACCTTC.

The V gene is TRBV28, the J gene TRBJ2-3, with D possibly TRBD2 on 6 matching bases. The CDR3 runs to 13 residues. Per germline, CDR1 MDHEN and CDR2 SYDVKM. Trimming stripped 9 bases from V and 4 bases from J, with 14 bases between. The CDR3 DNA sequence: TGTGCCAGTTTTAGCGGAGGCGCAGATACGCAGTATTTT. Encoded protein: CASFSGGADTQYF.

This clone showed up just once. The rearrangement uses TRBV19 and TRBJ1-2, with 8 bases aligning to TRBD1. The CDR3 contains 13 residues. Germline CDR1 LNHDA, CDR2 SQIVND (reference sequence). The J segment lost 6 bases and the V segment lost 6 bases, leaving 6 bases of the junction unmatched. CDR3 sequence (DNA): TGTGCCAGTAGAGGGGACAGGAACCATGGCTACACCTTC. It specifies CASRGDRNHGYTF.

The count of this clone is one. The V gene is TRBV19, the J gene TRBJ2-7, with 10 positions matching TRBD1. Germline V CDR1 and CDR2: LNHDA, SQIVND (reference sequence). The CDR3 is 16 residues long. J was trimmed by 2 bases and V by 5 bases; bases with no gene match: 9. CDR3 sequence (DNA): TGTGCCAGTAGTCACCCTCCCGGGACAGGGGCCTACGAGCAGTACTTC. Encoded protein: CASSHPPGTGAYEQYF.

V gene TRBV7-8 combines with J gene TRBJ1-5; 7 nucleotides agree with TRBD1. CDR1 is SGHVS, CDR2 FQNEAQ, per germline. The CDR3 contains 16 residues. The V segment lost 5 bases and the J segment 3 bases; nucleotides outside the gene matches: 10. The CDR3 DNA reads TGTGCCAGCAGCCCTTATTCAGGGGGAAACAATCAGCCCCAGCATTTT. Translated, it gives CASSPYSGGNNQPQHF.

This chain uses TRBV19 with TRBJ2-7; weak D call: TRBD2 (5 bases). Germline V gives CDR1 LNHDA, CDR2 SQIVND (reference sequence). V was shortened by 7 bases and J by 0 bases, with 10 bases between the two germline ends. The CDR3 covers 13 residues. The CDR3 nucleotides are TGTGCCAGTACGACTAAGGGCTCCTACGAGCAGTACTTC. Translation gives CASTTKGSYEQYF.

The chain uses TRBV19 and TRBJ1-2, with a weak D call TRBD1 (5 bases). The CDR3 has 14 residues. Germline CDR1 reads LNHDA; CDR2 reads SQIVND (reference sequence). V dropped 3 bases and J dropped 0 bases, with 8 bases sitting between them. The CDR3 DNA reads TGTGCCAGTAGTATCGACAGCGCTAACTATGGCTACACCTTC. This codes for CASSIDSANYGYTF.

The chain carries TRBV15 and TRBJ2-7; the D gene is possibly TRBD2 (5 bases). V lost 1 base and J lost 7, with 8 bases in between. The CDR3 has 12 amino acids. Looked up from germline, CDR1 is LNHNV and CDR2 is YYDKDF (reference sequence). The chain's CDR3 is CATSRVEGEQYF. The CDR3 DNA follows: TGTGCCACCAGCAGAGTTGAGGGTGAGCAGTACTTC.

CDR3 nucleotide sequence: TGTGCCAGCAGCCGGGACTCCTCTAGCACAGATACGCAGTATTTT. It is translated as CASSRDSSSTDTQYF. V and J are TRBV7-3 and TRBJ2-3, with a possible D match to TRBD2 (6 bases). Germline CDR1 reads SGHTA; CDR2 reads FQGTGA. The CDR3 consists of 15 residues. V was clipped by 5 bases and J by 0 bases, with 12 bases between them.

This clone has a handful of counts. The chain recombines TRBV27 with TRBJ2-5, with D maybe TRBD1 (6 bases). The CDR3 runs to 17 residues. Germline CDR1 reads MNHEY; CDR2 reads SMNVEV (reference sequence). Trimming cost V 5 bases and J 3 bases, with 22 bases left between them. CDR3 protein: CASSPPPLTGWKETQYF. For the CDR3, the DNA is TGTGCCAGCAGTCCCCCTCCTTTGACAGGTTGGAAAGAGACCCAGTACTTC.